One and the same sample provided the 10 T cell receptor beta chains below, sequenced in a study of CXCR3-negative and CXCR3-positive naive CD8 T cells. Study conclusions and caveats: The study found more hydrophobic TRB CDR3s in CXCR3-positive naive cells than in CXCR3-negative naive cells.

UMI-labeled 5' RACE TRB cDNA libraries were prepared from the cells. Each CDR3 protein gets one entry in TCRdb, which reprocessed the 5' RACE reads and gives no DNA. This sample's clone table lists 150,000 to 180,000 distinct CDR3 sequences. Their antigen targets remain unknown. Sequenced: naive CXCR3+ CD8+ T cells from blood. Subset in this sample: CD45RO-CCR7+CD27+CD95- naive CD8+ T cells expressing CXCR3 (TNR3+). The source of these receptors is a human donor in good health. Some clones in this sample may be carry-over from other donors' samples.

This chain joins TRBV5-1 and TRBJ2-1; TCRdb's assignment of TRBD1 cannot be checked, as there is no DNA. CDR1 and CDR2 from the germline V gene are SGHRS and YFSETQ. The CDR3 spans 15 residues. CDR3 amino acids: CASSFLSGQSSEQFF.

CDR3 protein: CASSYSTGAQDTQYF. This chain connects TRBV6-5 to TRBJ2-3; there is no DNA to check the TCRdb D call of TRBD1. Germline V gives CDR1 MNHEY, CDR2 SVGAGI. CDR3 length: 15 amino acids.

The rearrangement links TRBV28 to TRBJ2-1; the TCRdb D gene call, TRBD2, has no DNA to confirm it. Germline V gives CDR1 MDHEN, CDR2 SYDVKM. This CDR3 is 13 amino acids long. CDR3: CASGSGGYNEQFF.

The chain has TRBV5-6 and TRBJ1-6. Looked up from germline, CDR1 is SGHDT and CDR2 is YYEEEE. This CDR3 contains 17 residues. CDR3 region: CASSSWWRNSYNSPLHF.

CDR3 protein: CASSQESRLDSYEQYF. The rearrangement joins TRBV3-1 to TRBJ2-7. The CDR3 has 16 residues. Germline V gene lookup returns CDR1 LGHDT and CDR2 YNNKEL (reference sequence).

This rearrangement joins TRBV7-8 to TRBJ2-3; TCRdb names TRBD2, which stays unverified in the absence of DNA. From germline, CDR1 is SGHVS and CDR2 FQNEAQ. The CDR3 covers 16 residues. CDR3 sequence reads: CASRRGEGPPRDTQYF.

This rearrangement joins TRBV13 to TRBJ2-7. The CDR3 has 14 amino acids. CDR1 and CDR2 (germline): PRHDT, FYEKMQ (reference sequence). The CDR3 sequence: CASSLPQRSYEQYF. Looking up the rest from reference TRBV13 and TRBJ2-7 gives the full variable domain: AAGVIQSPRHLIKEKRETATLKCYPIPRHDTVYWYQQGPGQDPQFLISFYEKMQSDKGSIPDRFSAQQFSDYHSELNMSSLELGDSALYFCASSLPQRSYEQYFGPGTRLTVT.

The chain couples TRBV13 to TRBJ2-7; as DNA is missing, the TRBD2 call by TCRdb cannot be tested. The CDR3 runs to 14 residues. Germline V CDR1 and CDR2: PRHDT, FYEKMQ (reference sequence). CDR3 in amino acids: CASSSPGLGYEQYF.

CDR3 amino acids: CASSLTVTGYNEQFF. The rearrangement uses TRBV11-2 and TRBJ2-1; TCRdb's D call of TRBD1 is untestable without DNA. The germline CDR1 and CDR2 sequences are SGHAT and FQNNGV. The CDR3 is 15 amino acids.

CDR3 sequence reads: CASSYSDSFLQTQYF. The J gene is TRBJ2-5, the V gene TRBV6-5. CDR1 MNHEY and CDR2 SVGAGI come from the germline V gene. This CDR3 comprises 15 residues.